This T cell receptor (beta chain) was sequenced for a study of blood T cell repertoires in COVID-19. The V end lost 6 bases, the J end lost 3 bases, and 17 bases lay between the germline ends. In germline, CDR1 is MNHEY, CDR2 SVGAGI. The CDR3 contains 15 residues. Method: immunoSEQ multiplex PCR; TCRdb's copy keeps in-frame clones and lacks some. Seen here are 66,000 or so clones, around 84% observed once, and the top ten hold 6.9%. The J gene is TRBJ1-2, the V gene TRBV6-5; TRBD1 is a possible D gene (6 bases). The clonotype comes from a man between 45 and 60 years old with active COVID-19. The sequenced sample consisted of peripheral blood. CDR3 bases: TGTGCCAGCAGCTCGCAGGGGCCTGGGGACTATGGCTACACCTTC. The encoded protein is CASSSQGPGDYGYTF.